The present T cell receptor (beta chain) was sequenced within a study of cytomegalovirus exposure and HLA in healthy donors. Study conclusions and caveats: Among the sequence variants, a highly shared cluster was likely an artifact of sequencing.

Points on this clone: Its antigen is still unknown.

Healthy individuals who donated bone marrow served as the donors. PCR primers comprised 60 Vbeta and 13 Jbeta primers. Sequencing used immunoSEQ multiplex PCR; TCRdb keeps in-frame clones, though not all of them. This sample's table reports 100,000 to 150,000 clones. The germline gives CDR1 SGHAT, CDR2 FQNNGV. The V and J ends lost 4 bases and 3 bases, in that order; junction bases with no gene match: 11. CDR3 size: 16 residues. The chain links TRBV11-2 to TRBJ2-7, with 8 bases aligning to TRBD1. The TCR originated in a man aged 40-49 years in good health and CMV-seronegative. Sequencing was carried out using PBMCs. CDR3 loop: CASSSPGDRRYYEQYF. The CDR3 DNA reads TGTGCCAGCAGCTCCCCCGGGGACAGGAGGTACTACGAGCAGTACTTC.